The entry that follows covers one T cell receptor (beta chain) sequence. Its antigen remains unidentified. This sample is part of a study of T cells after posttransplantation cyclophosphamide. Sampled 1 year posttransplant, controls received myeloablative marrow transplants, methotrexate and a calcineurin inhibitor. Findings of the study overall: Tissue-infiltrating T cells from skin or gut overlapped little with blood T cells. Later post-transplant blood repertoires were often dominated by donor CD8+ memory clones.

Sequencing used immunoSEQ multiplex PCR; TCRdb keeps in-frame clones, though not all of them. Here the sample spans around 15,000 clones, 70% to 90% being singletons. The germline V gene encodes CDR1 SGDLS and CDR2 YYNGEE. Trimming took 5 bases from V and 10 from J; bases not matched to a gene: 17. The CDR3 length is 16 residues. The sample here was PBMCs, taken around 410 days after allogeneic stem cell transplant with calcineurin inhibitor and methotrexate. The TCR comes from a young adult male patient who received an allogeneic stem cell transplant from an unrelated donor, was CMV-positive, and had acute and chronic GVHD. Among the T cells, some may be from the graft donor. The V and J genes are TRBV9 and TRBJ2-3, with 9 nucleotides matching TRBD1. CDR3 sequence: CASSADSGTGTFSQYF. CDR3 in DNA: TGTGCCAGCAGTGCAGACTCCGGGACAGGGACCTTTTCGCAGTATTTT.